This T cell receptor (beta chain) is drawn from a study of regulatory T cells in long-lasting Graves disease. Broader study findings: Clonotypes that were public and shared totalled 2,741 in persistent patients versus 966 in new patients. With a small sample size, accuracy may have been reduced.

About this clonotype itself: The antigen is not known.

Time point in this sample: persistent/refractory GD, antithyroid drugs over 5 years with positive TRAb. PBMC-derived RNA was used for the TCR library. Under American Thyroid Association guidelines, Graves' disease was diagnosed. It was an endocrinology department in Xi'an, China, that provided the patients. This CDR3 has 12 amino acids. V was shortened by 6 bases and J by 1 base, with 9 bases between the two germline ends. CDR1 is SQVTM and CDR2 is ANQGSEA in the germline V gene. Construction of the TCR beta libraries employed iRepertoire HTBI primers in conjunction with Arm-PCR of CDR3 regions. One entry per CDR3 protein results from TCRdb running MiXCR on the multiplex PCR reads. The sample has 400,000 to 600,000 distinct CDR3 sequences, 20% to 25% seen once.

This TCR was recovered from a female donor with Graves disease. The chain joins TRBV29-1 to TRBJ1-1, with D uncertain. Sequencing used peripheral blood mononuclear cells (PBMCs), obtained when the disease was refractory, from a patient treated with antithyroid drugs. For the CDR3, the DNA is TGCAGCGTGGTAGGAACGAACACTGAAGCTTTCTTT. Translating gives CSVVGTNTEAFF.